This T cell receptor (beta chain) was documented in a study of Ad26.COV2.S vaccination and SARS-CoV-2 variants. Measured with immunoSEQ multiplex PCR; TCRdb has only the in-frame clones, and not every one. The sample lists around 400,000 clones; 89% were seen once. The treatment denotes: 19 received Ad26.COV2.S at low or high dose, single or two shots; 5 received placebo; per-sample allocation not given. Day 63 following the first vaccine or placebo injection was when the samples were taken. Study-level results: Vaccine recipients showed a spike-specific TCR breadth that was higher than in placebo recipients.

Worth noting for this clone: Its matching antigen is unknown.

This specimen was peripheral blood, taken in a trial of Ad26.COV2.S vaccine versus placebo. The origin of this receptor is a person aged 18 to 65 who received the Ad26.COV2.S COVID-19 vaccine or a placebo.

CDR3 region: CASSDSAGTDTQYF. CDR3 DNA sequence: TGTGCCAGCAGTGACTCAGCCGGCACAGATACGCAGTATTTT. The gene calls are TRBV6-4 and TRBJ2-3; D is undetermined. CDR3 length: 14 residues. CDR1 is MRHNA, CDR2 SNTAGT, per germline. Trimming removed 0 bases from V and 1 base from J, with 5 bases in between.